What follows are 19 T cell receptor beta chains derived from one specimen sequenced in a study of T cells in women clearing cervical HPV infection. Profiled with immunoSEQ multiplex PCR; TCRdb holds only in-frame clones, not every one. The record lists about 20,000 clones, of which the ten most abundant hold 4% to 5.5%. Input material: blood buffy coat. The receptors stem from a woman aged 18 to 75 with a cervical HPV16 infection that either progressed to CIN3+ or cleared (not recorded which).

Concerning this clone: The read gets to within 3 residues of the CDR3 end, and the germline J gene fills in the rest. The rearrangement joins TRBV6-4 to TRBJ2-3, with D possibly being TRBD2 (5 bases). Trimming took 2 bases from V and 3 from J, leaving 9 bases between them. Germline CDR1 is MRHNA and CDR2 is SNTAGT. The length of the CDR3 is 14 residues. The part of the CDR3 DNA that was read is TGTGCCAGCAGTGACGCCGGGGAGACAGATACG. Its protein product is CASSDAGETDT. The whole CDR3 sequence is CASSDAGETDTQYF.

On this clone itself: The CDR3 goes on 3 residues after the read ends, and that part is filled in from the germline J gene. This chain connects TRBV19 to TRBJ2-7; 7 bases align to TRBD1. V was clipped by 2 bases and J by 6 bases; unmatched bases: 4. Germline CDR1 is LNHDA and CDR2 is SQIVND (reference sequence). The CDR3 totals 13 residues. CDR3 residues: CASSITGAGEQYF. CDR3 DNA, as far as it was read: TGTGCCAGTAGTATAACAGGGGCAGGCGAG.

Comments on this clone: The read stops 3 residues short of the end of the CDR3; the missing end is completed from the germline J gene. This rearrangement joins TRBV2 to TRBJ2-2, with D possibly TRBD1 on 6 matching bases. Trimming removed 6 bases at V and 3 bases at J, with 17 bases between. The CDR3 extends over 16 amino acids. The V gene's germline CDR1 is SNHLY and CDR2 FYNNEI. CDR3 protein: CASSGRVPGDTGELFF. Incomplete CDR3 DNA: TGTGCCAGCAGCGGCAGGGTTCCAGGGGACACCGGGGAG.

Details on this clone: The read comes to an end 3 residues before the CDR3 does, leaving the germline J gene to fill in the end. V usage is TRBV10-3 and J usage is TRBJ1-3; 9 positions agree with TRBD1. The CDR3 covers 16 residues. Germline V gene lookup returns CDR1 ENHRY and CDR2 SYGVKD. The J segment lost 0 bases and the V segment lost 3 bases, leaving 3 bases of the junction unmatched. The DNA read from the CDR3 is TGTGCCATCAGTGATAGACAGGGGGGCTCTGGAAACACC. It is translated as CAISDRQGGSGNT. The CDR3, in full, reads CAISDRQGGSGNTIYF.

Comment on this clone: The read terminates 3 residues before the CDR3 end, so the remaining end is supplied by the germline J gene. V usage is TRBV7-9 and J usage is TRBJ1-2; D remains ambiguous. Germline V gene data show CDR1 as SEHNR and CDR2 as FQNEAQ (reference sequence). V gave up 1 base and J gave up 4 bases, with 13 bases separating them. This CDR3 is built from 15 residues. The CDR3 loop reads CASSLVGRRAYGYTF. The DNA read from the CDR3 is TGTGCCAGCAGCTTAGTGGGCAGGAGAGCCTATGGC.

As for this clone: The read is 3 residues too short to cover the CDR3 end, so that end is filled in from the germline J gene. The chain joins TRBV6-1 to TRBJ1-4, with D unclear. Germline V CDR1 and CDR2: MNHNS, SASEGT. The CDR3 loop spans 16 amino acids. Trimming shortened V by 0 bases and J by 7 bases, and 15 bases separated the two germline ends. The CDR3 sequence is CASSEAPPGRGEKLFF. The sequenced part of the CDR3 DNA is TGTGCCAGCAGTGAAGCCCCCCCGGGGAGAGGTGAAAAA.

As concerns this clone: The CDR3 end is not reached by the read, which stops 3 residues before it; the germline J gene fills it in. This rearrangement joins TRBV5-1 to TRBJ2-1, with D possibly being TRBD2 (7 bases). Trimming cost V 3 bases and J 9 bases, with 31 bases left between them. Germline CDR1 is SGHRS and CDR2 is YFSETQ. The CDR3 totals 19 residues. The CDR3 sequence: CASSWGGRAQPRGGGEQFF. CDR3 DNA, as far as it was read: TGCGCCAGCAGCTGGGGGGGCAGGGCCCAACCGAGGGGAGGAGGTGAG.

A word on this clone: The read comes to an end 3 residues before the CDR3 does, leaving the germline J gene to fill in the end. This sequence joins TRBV20-1 and TRBJ2-1, with 8 nucleotides matching TRBD2. The CDR3 loop spans 14 amino acids. Germline CDR1 and CDR2: DFQATT and SNEGSKA (reference sequence). Trimming took 3 bases from V and 2 from J; bases not matched to a gene: 3. The CDR3 region is CSARNSGAYNEQFF. Incomplete CDR3 DNA: TGCAGTGCTAGGAATAGCGGGGCCTACAATGAG.

A remark on this clone: The read comes to an end 3 residues before the CDR3 does, leaving the germline J gene to fill in the end. This chain links TRBV2 with TRBJ2-5; D perhaps matches TRBD1 (8 bases). CDR3 length equals 14 residues. V shed 1 base and J shed 5 bases, with 11 bases lying between them. The germline V gene has CDR1 SNHLY and CDR2 FYNNEI. CDR3 protein: CASSEEQGGETQYF. The CDR3 bases that were read are TGTGCCAGCAGTGAAGAACAGGGGGGGGAGACC. Full variable domain (missing parts from reference TRBV2 and TRBJ2-5): EPEVTQTPSHQVTQMGQEVILRCVPISNHLYFYWYRQILGQKVEFLVSFYNNEISEKSEIFDDQFSVERPDGSNFTLKIRSTKLEDSAMYFCASSEEQGGETQYFGPGTRLLVL.

For this clone: The read stops 3 residues short of the end of the CDR3; the missing end is completed from the germline J gene. The chain recombines TRBV30 with TRBJ2-1, with D tentatively TRBD1 (6 bases). CDR1 and CDR2 from the germline V gene are GTSNPN and SVGIG (reference sequence). Trimming pared 2 bases from V and 5 bases from J, leaving 16 bases between. The CDR3 consists of 15 residues. CDR3 bases read: TGTGCCTGGAGTCCAGGGGTCGCGATGAACAATGAG. Amino acid sequence: CAWSPGVAMNNE. The CDR3 in its entirety is CAWSPGVAMNNEQFF.

Remarks on this clone: From the germline J gene comes the end of the CDR3, since the read stops 3 residues before it. The genes are TRBV4-1 and TRBJ2-1, with 13 bases aligning to TRBD2. Germline CDR1 and CDR2: MGHRA and YSYEKL. CDR3 length equals 17 residues. The V and J ends lost 6 bases and 1 base, in that order; junction bases with no gene match: 6. The sequenced CDR3 bases are TGCGCCAGCAGTCGGACTAGCGGGGGTCTGTCCTACAATGAG. Translated, it gives CASSRTSGGLSYNE. In full, the CDR3 is CASSRTSGGLSYNEQFF.

About this clone: The read stops 3 residues short of the end of the CDR3; the missing end is completed from the germline J gene. This sequence joins TRBV19 and TRBJ2-4; possibly TRBD2 for D (5 bases). The CDR3 covers 14 residues. Looked up from germline, CDR1 is LNHDA and CDR2 is SQIVND (reference sequence). CDR3 region: CASSIDRGNYGQYF. Partial CDR3 DNA: TGTGCCAGTAGTATAGATCGGGGTAACTATGGT.

The CDR3 spells CASRAGRLLETQYF. The covered CDR3 bases are TGTGCCAGCAGAGCAGGGAGGTTACTGGAGACC. The chain carries TRBV5-6 and TRBJ2-5; D might be TRBD2 (6 bases). The read ends 3 residues shy of where the CDR3 ends; the end is completed using the germline J gene. V shed 5 bases and J shed 5 bases, with 16 bases lying between them. Germline-derived CDR1 and CDR2 are SGHDT and YYEEEE. CDR3 length: 14 amino acids.

In regard to this clone: From the germline J gene comes the end of the CDR3, since the read stops 3 residues before it. This sequence joins TRBV6-1 and TRBJ1-2; TRBD1 aligns across 8 bases. V dropped 3 bases and J dropped 3; count of bases not matched to a gene: 3. Per germline, CDR1 MNHNS and CDR2 SASEGT. The CDR3 sequence is 14 residues long. The part of the CDR3 DNA that was read is TGTGCCAGCAGTGAGGGGGGACAGGACTATGGC. Protein: CASSEGGQDYG. The entire CDR3 reads CASSEGGQDYGYTF.

Turning to this clone: The CDR3 extends 3 residues past the end of the read, so its final part is completed from the germline J gene. The J gene is TRBJ2-3, the V gene TRBV19; either TRBD1 or TRBD2 may supply D (7 bases each). The V gene lost 3 bases and the J gene lost 6 bases, with 13 bases spanning the gap. CDR1 and CDR2 (germline): LNHDA, SQIVND (reference sequence). The CDR3 totals 14 residues. This CDR3 is CASSMPGGGDTQYF. CDR3 DNA (partial): TGTGCCAGTAGTATGCCAGGGGGAGGGGATACG.

About this clone itself: The read comes to an end 3 residues before the CDR3 does, leaving the germline J gene to fill in the end. This chain links TRBV6-1 with TRBJ2-3; unclear D gene. The germline V gene has CDR1 MNHNS and CDR2 SASEGT. The CDR3 runs 16 residues. V lost 2 bases to trimming and J lost 5 bases, with 17 bases between them. Incomplete CDR3 DNA: TGTGCCAGCAGTGAAATCTCGCGGCTATCGATAGATACG. This translates into CASSEISRLSIDT. Given in full, the CDR3 is CASSEISRLSIDTQYF.

CDR3 DNA (partial): TGTGCCAGCAGAGTGCCCAGCGGGGGAACCTACGAG. It yields the protein CASRVPSGGTYE. The CDR3 reads in full as CASRVPSGGTYEQYF. The chain employs TRBV2 and TRBJ2-7; 8 bases map to TRBD2. Sequencing ends 3 residues short of the CDR3 end; the germline J gene provides the rest. CDR3 length equals 15 residues. Germline V gene lookup returns CDR1 SNHLY and CDR2 FYNNEI. Trimming removed 6 bases from V and 2 bases from J; junction bases left unmatched: 9. Based on the CDR3 plus reference TRBV2 and TRBJ2-7, the full variable domain is EPEVTQTPSHQVTQMGQEVILRCVPISNHLYFYWYRQILGQKVEFLVSFYNNEISEKSEIFDDQFSVERPDGSNFTLKIRSTKLEDSAMYFCASRVPSGGTYEQYFGPGTRLTVT.

With regard to this clone: The missing CDR3 end, 3 residues past where the read stops, is filled in from the germline J gene. Other DNA sequences of this sample code for an identical CDR3. This chain links TRBV30 with TRBJ1-3; D is uncertain. CDR1 GTSNPN and CDR2 SVGIG come from the germline V gene (reference sequence). The V end lost 3 bases, the J end lost 0 bases, and 12 bases lay between the germline ends. The CDR3 has 15 amino acids. CDR3 region: CAWRTRRVSGNTIYF. The sequenced CDR3 bases are TGTGCCTGGAGGACACGTAGGGTCTCTGGAAACACC.

A note on this clone: A junction boundary mismatches the germline segment, possibly from a read error. The CDR3 end falls 3 residues outside the read, so it is completed with the germline J gene. This chain links TRBV20-1 with TRBJ1-1; 9 bases fit TRBD1. Germline V gene lookup returns CDR1 DFQATT and CDR2 SNEGSKA (reference sequence). The CDR3 has 16 amino acids. Partial CDR3 DNA: TGCGGTGCTGGTCCGGGACAGGGCCCAGTCTGGACTGAA. Amino acid sequence: CGAGPGQGPVWTE. Given in full, the CDR3 is CGAGPGQGPVWTEAFF.